The present TCR beta chain was sequenced within a study of blood T cell repertoires in COVID-19. Study context: Sample material is recorded as cDNA or gDNA derived from T cells, B-cell-depleted T cells, or PBMCs.

V dropped 1 base and J dropped 4 bases, with 18 bases sitting between them. CDR1 and CDR2 (germline): LNHNV, YYDKDF (reference sequence). The CDR3 has 17 amino acids. Per the study methods: Reference gene primer amplification gave estimated nucleated cell counts. Clones were sequenced by immunoSEQ multiplex PCR, and TCRdb holds only the in-frame ones, with some missing. Clonal size and the V and J genes are those of that table, whereas D and trimming came from the DNA. The sample includes about 260,000 clones, about 83% of them seen just once. Sequences were obtained from peripheral blood. The rearrangement joins TRBV15 to TRBJ2-3, with D perhaps TRBD1 (5 bases). The sequence was collected from a woman in her 40s who had recovered from COVID-19. In nucleotides, the CDR3 is TGTGCCACCAGCAGAGGAAAACAGGTTGGAGTTGCAGATACGCAGTATTTT. It codes for CATSRGKQVGVADTQYF.